The 23 T cell receptor beta chains given below trace back to one sample, sequenced in a study of T cells in Graves' hyperthyroidism and ophthalmopathy. Authors of the study amplified TCR beta CDR3 regions from RNA transcripts. When the TCR CDR3 underwent first-round RT-PCR, the HTBI primer set was used. MiXCR was run by TCRdb on the multiplex PCR reads, yielding one entry per CDR3 protein. Of about 420,000 distinct CDR3 sequences listed, about 15% were seen once; the top ten hold approximately 8%. The material sequenced was blood. These receptors originate from a woman under 30 with Graves' hyperthyroidism.

In this sample, this clonotype turned up a few times. The V and J genes are TRBV6-5 and TRBJ1-2; 9 bases fit TRBD1. J lost 5 bases, V lost 0 bases, and 7 bases had no gene match. The CDR3 is 16 amino acids. Germline V gene data show CDR1 as MNHEY and CDR2 as SVGAGI. The chain's CDR3 is CASSYSEPGQGYGYTF. CDR3 nucleotides: TGTGCCAGCAGTTACTCAGAGCCGGGACAGGGTTATGGCTACACCTTC.

This clonotype was seen a handful of times. V is TRBV15 and J is TRBJ2-1; 9 bases match TRBD2. Germline CDR1 is LNHNV and CDR2 is YYDKDF (reference sequence). This CDR3 is built from 16 residues. Losses at the gene ends were 3 bases for V and 7 bases for J; bases not matched to a gene: 10. The CDR3 reads CATSRYAGGPGNEQFF. The CDR3 DNA follows: TGTGCCACCAGCAGGTATGCGGGAGGGCCAGGGAATGAGCAGTTCTTC.

This clonotype was seen at least ten times. The rearrangement joins TRBV19 to TRBJ2-5, with D unclear. Trimming shortened V by 4 bases and J by 4 bases, and 10 bases separated the two germline ends. This CDR3 comprises 13 residues. Germline V gives CDR1 LNHDA, CDR2 SQIVND (reference sequence). CDR3 region: CASSKHLLETQYF. CDR3 DNA sequence: TGTGCCAGTAGTAAACACCTCTTAGAGACCCAGTACTTC.

Points on this clonotype: This clone may be a read error of a much larger clone one base away. The chain is built from TRBV24-1 and TRBJ2-3; the D call may be TRBD1 or TRBD2 (7 bases each). This CDR3 contains 17 residues. Trimming pared 1 base from V and 1 base from J, leaving 14 bases between. The V gene's germline CDR1 is KGHDR and CDR2 SFDVKD. The CDR3 DNA reads as TGTGCCACCAGTGATTTTTTTGGGAGGGGGCGCACAGATACGCAGTATTTT. As protein: CATSDFFGRGRTDTQYF.

This clonotype was found many times. The genes are TRBV28 and TRBJ2-1; the D is unclear. The CDR3 consists of 13 residues. Trimming left V 5 bases short and J 7 bases short, with 12 bases between. CDR1 MDHEN and CDR2 SYDVKM come from the germline V gene. DNA of the CDR3: TGTGCCAGCAGTCCCCGGTCGGGTAATGAGCAGTTCTTC. It yields the protein CASSPRSGNEQFF. The variable domain in full, with the rest retrieved from reference TRBV28 and TRBJ2-1, is DVKVTQSSRYLVKRTGEKVFLECVQDMDHENMFWYRQDPGLGLRLIYFSYDVKMKEKGDIPEGYSVSREKKERFSLILESASTNQTSMYLCASSPRSGNEQFFGPGTRLTVL.

This chain joins TRBV4-1 and TRBJ1-2, with D unclear. The CDR3 length is 14 residues. Trimming took 5 bases from V and 4 from J, leaving 14 bases between them. Germline V CDR1 and CDR2: MGHRA, YSYEKL. The CDR3 sequence: CASSSQTLGYGYTF. DNA for the CDR3: TGCGCCAGCAGCTCTCAGACGCTCGGCTATGGCTACACCTTC.

Many counts were recorded for this clonotype. The chain is built from TRBV20-1 and TRBJ2-7; TRBD2 is a possible D gene (5 bases). Germline V CDR1 and CDR2: DFQATT, SNEGSKA (reference sequence). The V end was cut by 5 bases, the J end by 3 bases, with 17 bases between. This CDR3 spans 14 amino acids. The CDR3 sequence: CSASRRGKVYEQYF. The CDR3 DNA follows: TGCAGTGCTTCCCGACGGGGAAAGGTCTACGAGCAGTACTTC.

The DNA of the CDR3 is TGTGCCAGCACCCTTCGCCCATCCATGAACACTGAAGCTTTCTTT. As protein: CASTLRPSMNTEAFF. The chain joins TRBV6-1 to TRBJ1-1; D unclear. CDR1 and CDR2 (germline): MNHNS, SASEGT. V lost 7 bases and J lost 0, with 15 bases in between. The CDR3 loop spans 15 amino acids.

The genes are TRBV5-5 and TRBJ2-7; no firm D call. CDR3 length equals 13 residues. The V end lost 1 base, the J end lost 2 bases, and 7 bases lay between the germline ends. Germline V CDR1 and CDR2: SGHKS, YYEKEE (reference sequence). The CDR3 coding sequence is TGTGCCAGCAGCTTGTTCACCACCTACGAGCAGTACTTC. This sequence encodes CASSLFTTYEQYF. Full variable domain (remainder filled in from reference TRBV5-5 and TRBJ2-7): DAGVTQSPTHLIKTRGQQVTLRCSPISGHKSVSWYQQVLGQGPQFIFQYYEKEERGRGNFPDRFSARQFPNYSSELNVNALLLGDSALYLCASSLFTTYEQYFGPGTRLTVT.

Many counts were recorded for this clonotype. The genes are TRBV12-5 and TRBJ2-5; D is unclear. The germline CDR1 and CDR2 sequences are LGHNT and FRNRAP. The CDR3 spans 16 residues. Trimming stripped 5 bases from V and 4 bases from J, with 20 bases between. The CDR3 is CASGLRLGPLRETQYF. Written as DNA, the CDR3 is TGTGCTAGTGGTCTGAGGCTAGGGCCCCTACGAGAGACCCAGTACTTC.

In its sample, this clonotype was seen many times. The chain joins TRBV7-3 to TRBJ1-3; unclear D gene. The CDR3 is made up of 15 amino acids. CDR1 is SGHTA, CDR2 FQGTGA, per germline. Trimming pared 2 bases from V and 3 bases from J, leaving 11 bases between. Here the CDR3 DNA reads TGTGCCAGCAGCTTAGTTACGGACGGTGGAAACACCATATATTTT. It specifies CASSLVTDGGNTIYF.

This chain uses TRBV29-1 with TRBJ2-3; the match to TRBD2 covers 9 bases. CDR1 is SQVTM and CDR2 is ANQGSEA in the germline V gene. This CDR3 is 14 amino acids long. This chain's CDR3 is CNYARTSETDTQYF. DNA of the CDR3: TGCAACTATGCCCGGACTAGCGAAACAGATACGCAGTATTTT.

The chain employs TRBV11-3 and TRBJ1-4; D ambiguous. Per the germline V gene, CDR1 is SGHNT and CDR2 is YENEEA. The CDR3 spans 13 residues. V lost 6 bases and J 5 bases, leaving 10 bases between the germline ends. The chain's CDR3 is CASRESENEKLFF. The CDR3 nucleotides are TGTGCCAGCAGAGAATCGGAGAATGAAAAACTGTTTTTT.

The sample holds many counts of this clonotype. This chain connects TRBV28 to TRBJ2-1, with D tentatively TRBD1 (6 bases). Trimming pared 7 bases from V and 5 bases from J, leaving 18 bases between. In germline, CDR1 is MDHEN, CDR2 SYDVKM. CDR3 length equals 15 residues. DNA of the CDR3: TGTGCCAGCAAAACACCGGGACACTTAAACAATGAGCAGTTCTTC. Its protein product is CASKTPGHLNNEQFF.

This clonotype was seen repeatedly, ten times or more. This rearrangement joins TRBV3-1 to TRBJ1-6; D is possibly TRBD1 (5 bases). CDR1 LGHDT and CDR2 YNNKEL come from the germline V gene (reference sequence). Trimming shortened V by 6 bases and J by 4 bases, and 13 bases separated the two germline ends. The length of the CDR3 is 15 residues. Written as DNA, the CDR3 is TGTGCCAGCAGTCGCCGAAGGGGTTATAATTCACCCCTCCACTTT. It is translated as CASSRRRGYNSPLHF.

At least ten counts were recorded for this clonotype. The chain recombines TRBV4-1 with TRBJ2-5; possibly TRBD1 or TRBD2 for D (6 bases each). The germline CDR1 and CDR2 sequences are MGHRA and YSYEKL. This CDR3 is built from 16 residues. Trimming took off 1 base at V and 1 base at J, with 13 bases between the two ends. CDR3 nucleotide sequence: TGCGCCAGCAGCCAAGGGTACGGGGGCTCCCAAGAGACCCAGTACTTC. Encoded protein: CASSQGYGGSQETQYF.

This clonotype was recorded many times. V is TRBV27 and J is TRBJ2-1; possible D gene TRBD2, 7 bases. This CDR3 comprises 18 residues. V was pared by 3 bases and J by 0 bases, with 18 bases between. Germline V gene data show CDR1 as MNHEY and CDR2 as SMNVEV (reference sequence). The CDR3 DNA reads TGTGCCAGCAGTTTGGGCGGGGGCATAGGTCGCTCCTACAATGAGCAGTTCTTC. Its protein product is CASSLGGGIGRSYNEQFF.

The sample holds many counts of this clonotype. The V call is TRBV6-1, the J call TRBJ2-5; D is possibly TRBD2 (5 bases). Germline V lookup: CDR1 MNHNS, CDR2 SASEGT. The CDR3 spans 14 residues. V shed 6 bases and J shed 5 bases, with 16 bases lying between them. CDR3 DNA sequence: TGTGCCAGCAGCCCTTTCCCCGGCGGGGAGACCCAGTACTTC. Translating it yields CASSPFPGGETQYF.

The CDR3 sequence: CASGSTATNEKLFF. CDR3 coding DNA: TGTGCCAGCGGTTCGACAGCAACTAATGAAAAACTGTTTTTT. The rearrangement joins TRBV28 to TRBJ1-4; perhaps TRBD1 as D (5 bases). Trimming removed 8 bases from V and 0 bases from J, with 10 bases in between. Germline CDR1 reads MDHEN; CDR2 reads SYDVKM. This CDR3 contains 14 residues.

This clonotype was seen at least ten times. The chain couples TRBV5-1 to TRBJ1-6; D not certain. Germline V gene sequence: CDR1 SGHRS, CDR2 YFSETQ. CDR3 length: 19 residues. V was pared by 0 bases and J by 7 bases, with 23 bases between. The CDR3 DNA follows: TGCGCCAGCAGCTTGGAGGCGTCTCCGGGTCGTAGGTCAAATTCACCCCTCCACTTT. Protein sequence: CASSLEASPGRRSNSPLHF.

This clonotype was seen repeatedly, ten times or more. The J gene is TRBJ2-2, the V gene TRBV20-1; possibly TRBD2 for D (6 bases). CDR1 and CDR2 from the germline V gene are DFQATT and SNEGSKA (reference sequence). This CDR3 has 13 residues. V gave up 7 bases and J gave up 7 bases, with 16 bases separating them. CDR3 sequence: CSVPALAHGELFF. The CDR3, as DNA: TGCAGTGTTCCGGCTCTAGCGCACGGGGAGCTGTTTTTT.

This clonotype has more than one count but fewer than ten. The chain links TRBV19 to TRBJ2-1; 8 nucleotides line up with TRBD2. Germline values: CDR1 LNHDA, CDR2 SQIVND (reference sequence). The CDR3 runs 13 residues. V shed 5 bases, J shed 10 bases, and the junction held 7 bases outside the gene matches. The CDR3 bases are TGTGCCAGTAGTGATGCGGGGGGCGGGGAGCAGTTCTTC. This sequence encodes CASSDAGGGEQFF.

V is TRBV29-1 and J is TRBJ2-6; tentative D call: TRBD1 (6 bases). From germline, CDR1 is SQVTM and CDR2 ANQGSEA. The CDR3 extends over 15 amino acids. V lost 7 bases and J 4 bases, leaving 17 bases between the germline ends. The CDR3 coding sequence is TGCAGCGCTGCAGAGGGGGTTTCGGGGGCCAACGTCCTGACTTTC. Translating gives CSAAEGVSGANVLTF.